Sequencing of this T cell receptor beta chain was carried out in a study of shared clonotypes between healthy human individuals. Study-wide background: The study drew on a couple of women and three men aged 18 to 49 as donors. Study findings and constraints: All-four-donor shared clonotypes had higher generation probabilities than non-shared clonotypes did. Limitation of the genetic and exposure-history diversity represented came from the few donors.

Germline V gene data show CDR1 as SGHKS and CDR2 as YYEKEE (reference sequence). Between the trimmed V and J ends, which lost 4 bases and 0 bases, there was a span of 11 bases. This CDR3 comprises 14 residues. As regards this clone: Its specificity is unknown.

For every subset, genomic DNA was evenly distributed across several immunoSEQ plates. Measured with immunoSEQ multiplex PCR; TCRdb has only the in-frame clones, and not every one. The sample contains roughly 76,000 clones, about 65% of which appear only once. Sequencing was performed on memory CD8+ T cells sorted from blood. Documented subset: CD45RO+ cells pooled with CCR7-negative TemRA cells. The rearrangement uses TRBV5-5 and TRBJ2-7; D call uncertain. The TCR sequence derives from a man younger than 40 in good health. CDR3 region: CASSPWMSSYEQYF. CDR3 sequence (DNA): TGTGCCAGCAGCCCCTGGATGAGCTCCTACGAGCAGTACTTC.